This T cell receptor beta chain was sequenced in a study of read filtering for tumor transcriptome and immune sequencing. Study summary: Per sample, TCR-region reads ranged about 4 to 10.27 million by IR-seq, 85 to 1273 by RNA-seq.

CDR1 SGHTA and CDR2 FQGTGA come from the germline V gene. The CDR3 covers 16 residues. V gave up 4 bases and J gave up 5 bases; unmatched junction bases: 5. This clonotype was recorded many times. Molecular barcoded adaptors covering alpha/delta and beta/gamma chains were used on 400 ng RNA. TCRdb passed the reads through MiXCR, listing each CDR3 protein once. This table has over 80,000 distinct CDR3 sequences, around an eighth appearing once. Bone marrow was sampled from every patient at the time of active disease. The chain carries TRBV7-3 and TRBJ2-5; 15 bases fit TRBD2. Material for sequencing was a population of CD138-negative cells sorted from bone marrow. This TCR came from a donor over 35 with multiple myeloma. In nucleotides, the CDR3 is TGTGCCAGCAGCTCGGGACTAGCGGGAGGTGATGAGACCCAGTACTTC. It specifies CASSSGLAGGDETQYF.